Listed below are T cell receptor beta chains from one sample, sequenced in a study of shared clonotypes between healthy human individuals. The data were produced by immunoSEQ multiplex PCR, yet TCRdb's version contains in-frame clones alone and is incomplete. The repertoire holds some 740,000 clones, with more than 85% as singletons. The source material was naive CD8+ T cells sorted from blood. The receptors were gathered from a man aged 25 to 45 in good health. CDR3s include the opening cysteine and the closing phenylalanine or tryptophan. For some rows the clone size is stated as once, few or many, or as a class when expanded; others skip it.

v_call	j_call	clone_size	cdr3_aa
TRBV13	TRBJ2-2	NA	CASSLVRVGTGELFF
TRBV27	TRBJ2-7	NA	CASSPGLAALYEQYF
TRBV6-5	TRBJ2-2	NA	CASSYTGQPGELFF
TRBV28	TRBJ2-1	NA	CASRQFDEQFF
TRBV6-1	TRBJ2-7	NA	CASRQEYYEQYF
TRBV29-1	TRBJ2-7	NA	CSVEEPGLAGVFSYEQYF
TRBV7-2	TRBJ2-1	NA	CASSLATSGIMDEQFF
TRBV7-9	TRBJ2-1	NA	CASSLYLDEQFF
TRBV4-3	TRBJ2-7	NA	CASSQDRRSPRIEQYF
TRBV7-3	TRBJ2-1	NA	CASSFFLGSIDNEQFF
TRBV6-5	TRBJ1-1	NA	CASSYGGSLQVFF
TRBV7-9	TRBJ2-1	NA	CASSLIQGPGDEQFF
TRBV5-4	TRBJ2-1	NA	CASSLAGIYNEQFF
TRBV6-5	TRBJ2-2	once	CASSGRDTFTGELFF
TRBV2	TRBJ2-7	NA	CASMGSSPTYEQYF
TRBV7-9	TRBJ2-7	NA	CASSGTEAYEQYF
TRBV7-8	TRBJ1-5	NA	CASSLAPGQPQHF
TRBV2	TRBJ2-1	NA	CASSDLKGLYNEQFF
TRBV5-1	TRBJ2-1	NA	CASSLAISGRVTRNEQFF
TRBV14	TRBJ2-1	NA	CASSSGQGPYNEQFF
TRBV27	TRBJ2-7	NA	CASSLGLAGLEQYF
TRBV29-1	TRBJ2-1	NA	CSVEDPRQSSYNEQFF
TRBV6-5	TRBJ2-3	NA	CASSYSRAADTQYF
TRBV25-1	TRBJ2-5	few	CASSQLGGDPQETQYF
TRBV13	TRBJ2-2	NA	CASSSRPGGELFF
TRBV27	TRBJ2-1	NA	CASSLYPGLAGVGYEQFF
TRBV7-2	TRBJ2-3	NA	CASSLKVRSTDTQYF
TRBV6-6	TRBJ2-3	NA	CASSYELAGGTDTQYF
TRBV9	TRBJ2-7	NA	CASSARDRGNEQYF
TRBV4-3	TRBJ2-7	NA	CASSQDSSGRLEQYF
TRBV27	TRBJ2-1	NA	CASSPITTLGDNEQFF
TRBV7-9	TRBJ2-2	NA	CASSLARSPGELFF
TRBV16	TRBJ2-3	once	CASSRLTGGEDTQYF
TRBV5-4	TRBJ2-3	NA	CASSLGLAGTDTQYF
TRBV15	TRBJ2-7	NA	CATSTSPSYEQYF
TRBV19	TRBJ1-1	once	CASRWTGNTEAFF
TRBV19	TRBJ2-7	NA	CASSPAVTYEQYF
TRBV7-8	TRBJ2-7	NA	CASSLYLTDRNTYEQYF
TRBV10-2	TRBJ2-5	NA	CASSEYVAAQETQYF
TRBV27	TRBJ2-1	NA	CASSAIAGGGRAPYNEQFF
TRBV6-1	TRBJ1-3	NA	CASSESHRGGNTIYF
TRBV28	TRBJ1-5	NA	CASSWYNQPQHF
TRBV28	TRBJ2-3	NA	CASLMTGEDTQYF
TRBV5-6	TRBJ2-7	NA	CASSSGLAGGYEQYF
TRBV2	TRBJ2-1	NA	CAGRGGREPGNEQFF
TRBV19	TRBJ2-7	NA	CASTGQGLEQYF
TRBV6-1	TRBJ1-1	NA	CASSERGGGPEAFF
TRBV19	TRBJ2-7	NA	CASSSRDRSYEQYF
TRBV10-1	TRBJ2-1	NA	CASSGSRGPSSYNEQFF
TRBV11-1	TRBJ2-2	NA	CASSLAHGNTGELFF
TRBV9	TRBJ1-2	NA	CASSRGLGGQGAYGYTF
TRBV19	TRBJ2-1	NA	CASSHGTSGYNEQFF